Sequencing of this TCR beta chain was carried out in a study of blood T cell repertoires in COVID-19. Germline V gene data show CDR1 as LGHDT and CDR2 as YNNKEL (reference sequence). The ends lost 4 bases at V and 3 bases at J; junction bases unmatched: 3. The CDR3 spans 14 residues. This clone was counted only a few times. The data were produced by immunoSEQ multiplex PCR, yet TCRdb's version contains in-frame clones alone and is incomplete. The sample shows some 250,000 clones, about 73% of them seen only once. The chain has TRBV3-1 (or the pseudogene TRBV3-2) and TRBJ1-2; 9 bases match TRBD1. The specimen was peripheral blood. This receptor was identified in a woman aged 80 or older with acute or convalescent COVID-19. The CDR3 here is CASSPTGGDYGYTF. The DNA for the CDR3 is TGTGCCAGCAGCCCGACAGGGGGGGACTATGGCTACACCTTC.